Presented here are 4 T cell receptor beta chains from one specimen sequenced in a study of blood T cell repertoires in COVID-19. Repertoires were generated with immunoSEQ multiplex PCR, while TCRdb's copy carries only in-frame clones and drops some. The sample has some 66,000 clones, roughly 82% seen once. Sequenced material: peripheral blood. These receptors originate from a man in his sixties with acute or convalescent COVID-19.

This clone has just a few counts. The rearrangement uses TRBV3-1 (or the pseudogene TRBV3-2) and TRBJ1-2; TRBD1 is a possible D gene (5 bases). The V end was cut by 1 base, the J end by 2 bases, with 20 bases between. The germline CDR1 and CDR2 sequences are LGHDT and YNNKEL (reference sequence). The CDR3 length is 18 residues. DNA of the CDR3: TGTGCCAGCAGCCAAGTTCATATTGGTGGGGACTTAAACTATGGCTACACCTTC. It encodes CASSQVHIGGDLNYGYTF.

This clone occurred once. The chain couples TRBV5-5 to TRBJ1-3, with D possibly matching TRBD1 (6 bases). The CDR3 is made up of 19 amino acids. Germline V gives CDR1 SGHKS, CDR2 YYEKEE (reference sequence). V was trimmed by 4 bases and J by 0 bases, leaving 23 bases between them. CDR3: CASSPEGVGTLFSGNTIYF. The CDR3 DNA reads TGTGCCAGCAGCCCAGAAGGCGTCGGGACACTCTTCTCTGGAAACACCATATATTTT.

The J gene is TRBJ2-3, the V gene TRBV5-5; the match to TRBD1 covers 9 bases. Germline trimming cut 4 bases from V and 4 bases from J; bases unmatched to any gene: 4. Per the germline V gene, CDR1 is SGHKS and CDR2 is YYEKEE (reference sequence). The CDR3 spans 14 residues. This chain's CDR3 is CASSTGGEADTQYF. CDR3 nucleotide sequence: TGTGCCAGCAGCACAGGGGGCGAGGCAGATACGCAGTATTTT.

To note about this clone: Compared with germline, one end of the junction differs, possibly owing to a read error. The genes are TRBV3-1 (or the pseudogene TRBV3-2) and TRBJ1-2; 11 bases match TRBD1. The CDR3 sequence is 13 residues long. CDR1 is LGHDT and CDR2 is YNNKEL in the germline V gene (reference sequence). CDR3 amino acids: CASSQVGQGGLQF. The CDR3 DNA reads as TGTGCCAGCAGCCAAGTGGGACAGGGGGGCCTGCAATTC.